Presented here are 21 T cell receptor beta chains from one specimen sequenced in a study of early T cells in non-severe SARS-CoV-2 infection (dated by TCRdb to the early 2020s). Receptor amplification or capture employed 5' RACE. Data came from a NextSeq 500. TCRdb ran its own pipeline on the public reads, namely fastp trimming at Q25 and MiXCR clone calling, and kept in-frame beta chains. Rows merge per CDR3 protein into single entries with the most common DNA and genes. Present in this sample are tens of thousands of distinct CDR3 sequences, about 4.4% of which were seen just once. The ten largest clones capture 3.5% to 5% of the sample. Input material: whole blood. These receptors all stem from an adult who was a healthcare worker with PCR-confirmed SARS-CoV-2 infection or an uninfected control (not recorded which).

V usage is TRBV29-1 and J usage is TRBJ2-3, with 9 bases identical to TRBD2. Trimming at V came to 6 bases and at J to 3 bases, leaving 10 bases not matched to a gene. This CDR3 is 15 amino acids long. Per germline, CDR1 SQVTM and CDR2 ANQGSEA. The CDR3, as DNA: TGCAGCGTCTCACGGGCGGGAGGGTTTACAGATACGCAGTATTTT. Its translation is CSVSRAGGFTDTQYF.

In its sample, this clonotype was seen many times. The chain is built from TRBV20-1 and TRBJ1-1, with 8 nucleotides matching TRBD1. V was clipped by 8 bases and J by 4 bases; unmatched bases: 9. Germline V gene data show CDR1 as DFQATT and CDR2 as SNEGSKA (reference sequence). The CDR3 has 13 residues. CDR3 bases: TGCAGTCCGAGAGGACAGGGTCCCACTGAAGCTTTCTTT. This gives the protein CSPRGQGPTEAFF.

This clonotype showed up many times. The genes are TRBV28 and TRBJ2-5, with unresolved D. The CDR3 extends over 12 amino acids. Germline lookup yields CDR1 MDHEN and CDR2 SYDVKM. Trimming cost V 2 bases and J 1 base, with 2 bases left between them. The CDR3 DNA reads TGTGCCAGCAGTTTACTCCAAGAGACCCAGTACTTC. Translation gives CASSLLQETQYF.

In its sample, this clonotype was seen many times. The rearrangement uses TRBV6-1 and TRBJ1-1; D not certain. Germline assignment: CDR1 MNHNS and CDR2 SASEGT. The V gene lost 2 bases and the J gene lost 9 bases, with 1 base spanning the gap. This CDR3 comprises 9 residues. The DNA of the CDR3 is TGTGCCAGCAGTGAACAAGCTTTCTTT. Translating it yields CASSEQAFF.

This clonotype has at least ten counts. The V call is TRBV30, the J call TRBJ1-2, with no clear D. Per the germline V gene, CDR1 is GTSNPN and CDR2 is SVGIG (reference sequence). V lost 0 bases, J lost 7 bases, and 18 bases lay in between. This CDR3 comprises 15 residues. As DNA, the CDR3 is TGTGCCTGGAGTGTCGGTTCCCCTACTCTGGGTGGCTACACCTTC. This codes for CAWSVGSPTLGGYTF.

This clonotype was seen many times. The chain carries TRBV18 and TRBJ2-1, with 14 nucleotides matching TRBD2. This CDR3 spans 16 amino acids. J was trimmed by 9 bases and V by 6 bases; bases with no gene match: 10. Germline CDR1 reads KGHSH; CDR2 reads LQKENI. The CDR3 bases are TGTGCCAGCTCCCCTCAGACTAGCGGGAGGGCGAGTGAGCAGTTCTTC. It codes for CASSPQTSGRASEQFF.

This clonotype was counted at least ten times. DNA of the CDR3: TGTGCCAGCAGCTATAAACAGGGGGCTGCCCCCTACGAGCAGTACTTC. Translating gives CASSYKQGAAPYEQYF. V gene TRBV28 combines with J gene TRBJ2-7, with 9 bases fitting TRBD1. Per germline, CDR1 MDHEN and CDR2 SYDVKM. There are 16 residues in the CDR3. V shed 6 bases and J 2 bases; nucleotides not matched to a gene: 11.

At least ten counts were recorded for this clonotype. The V gene is TRBV7-9, the J gene TRBJ2-4; 8 bases fit TRBD2. V lost 5 bases, J lost 6 bases, and 9 bases stayed unmatched. CDR3 length: 15 residues. In germline, CDR1 is SEHNR, CDR2 FQNEAQ (reference sequence). The CDR3 loop reads CASSPPGGGANIQYF. The CDR3 coding sequence is TGTGCCAGCAGCCCCCCCGGGGGGGGCGCAAACATTCAGTACTTC.

CDR3 DNA sequence: TGTGCCAGCAGCCGCGGGCCTAGCGGTAGCACAGATACGCAGTATTTT. As protein: CASSRGPSGSTDTQYF. The chain employs TRBV3-1 and TRBJ2-3; 7 nucleotides agree with TRBD2. CDR1 is LGHDT, CDR2 YNNKEL, per germline (reference sequence). CDR3 size: 16 residues. The J segment lost 0 bases and the V segment lost 4 bases, leaving 7 bases of the junction unmatched.

This clonotype has more than one count but fewer than ten. The chain combines TRBV6-5 with TRBJ2-3, with 9 bases aligning to TRBD2. Germline CDR1 MNHEY, CDR2 SVGAGI. The V gene end was trimmed by 0 bases and the J gene end by 4 bases; junction bases not matched to a gene: 5. This CDR3 has 16 amino acids. The CDR3: CASSYSLAGASDTQYF. In DNA, the CDR3 is TGTGCCAGCAGTTACTCTTTAGCGGGAGCATCAGATACGCAGTATTTT.

The table lists this clonotype with many counts. CDR3 in amino acids: CAIRGGTSLTDTQYF. DNA for the CDR3: TGTGCCATCAGGGGGGGGACTAGCCTCACAGATACGCAGTATTTT. The chain employs TRBV10-3 and TRBJ2-3, with TRBD2 matching over 9 bases. V lost 6 bases, J lost 2 bases, and 6 bases stayed unmatched. CDR1 and CDR2 from the germline V gene are ENHRY and SYGVKD. The CDR3 sequence is 15 residues long.

The chain links TRBV5-4 to TRBJ2-2; D gene ambiguous. Germline values: CDR1 SGHNT, CDR2 YYREEE (reference sequence). The length of the CDR3 is 13 residues. V lost 1 base, J lost 4 bases, and 5 bases lay in between. The CDR3 loop reads CASSLFSTGELFF. In nucleotides, the CDR3 is TGTGCCAGCAGCTTGTTTTCCACCGGGGAGCTGTTTTTT.

This clonotype was recorded at least ten times. CDR3 DNA sequence: TGTGCCAGCAGACTGGGTAGCGGGAAAGAGACCCAGTACTTC. Amino acids: CASRLGSGKETQYF. The rearrangement joins TRBV12-3 or TRBV12-4 to TRBJ2-5; 8 bases agree with TRBD2. With V trimmed by 6 bases and J by 3 bases, 6 bases remained unmatched. The CDR3 totals 14 residues.

This clonotype qualifies as medium-sized (0.01 to 0.1%). The V call is TRBV12-3 or TRBV12-4, the J call TRBJ2-7; D is possibly TRBD1 (6 bases). Trimming removed 3 bases at V and 2 bases at J, with 11 bases between. CDR3 length: 14 amino acids. The CDR3 DNA reads as TGTGCCAGCAGTTTCTCGGGACATACCTACGAGCAGTACTTC. Residues: CASSFSGHTYEQYF.

This clonotype was recorded many times. CDR3 protein: CAWSVRRGDEQYF. The CDR3 region has the DNA TGTGCCTGGAGTGTACGTCGGGGTGACGAGCAGTACTTC. The chain employs TRBV30 and TRBJ2-7; D is possibly TRBD2 (5 bases). The CDR3 is made up of 13 amino acids. Germline CDR1 GTSNPN, CDR2 SVGIG (reference sequence). V dropped 0 bases and J dropped 5 bases, with 11 bases sitting between them.

In this sample, this clonotype turned up a few times. Because the CDR3's place on the DNA is in doubt, the DNA is left out and the CDR3 is given as listed by TCRdb. The V call is TRBV24-1, the J call TRBJ2-1; the listed D gene, TRBD1, was not tested against the DNA. The V gene's germline CDR1 is KGHDR and CDR2 SFDVKD. Inclusive of both ends, the CDR3 amounts to 15 amino acids. CDR3 in amino acids: CATCPSGQVDNEQFF.

The V gene is TRBV19, the J gene TRBJ2-3; 11 bases are shared with TRBD2. Germline lookup yields CDR1 LNHDA and CDR2 SQIVND (reference sequence). This CDR3 is 15 amino acids long. V was clipped by 9 bases and J by 1 base; unmatched bases: 6. The CDR3 region is CASNGLAGGTDTQYF. As DNA, the CDR3 is TGTGCCAGCAATGGACTAGCGGGCGGCACAGATACGCAGTATTTT.

This clonotype has at least ten counts. The CDR3 loop reads CASSLGSGNYNEQFF. CDR3 DNA: TGTGCCAGCAGCTTAGGGTCCGGGAACTACAATGAGCAGTTCTTC. The V and J genes are TRBV7-2 and TRBJ2-1, with a possible D match to TRBD2 (5 bases). The length of the CDR3 is 15 residues. Germline V gives CDR1 SGHTA, CDR2 FQGNSA. V was trimmed by 1 base and J by 3 bases, leaving 10 bases between them.

This clonotype was picked up many times. V and J are TRBV20-1 and TRBJ2-7, with D perhaps TRBD2 (6 bases). This CDR3 has 18 residues. Germline V gene sequence: CDR1 DFQATT, CDR2 SNEGSKA (reference sequence). Trimming pared 0 bases from V and 5 bases from J, leaving 26 bases between. CDR3 residues: CSARDRTEGLRRRNEQYF. The CDR3 DNA follows: TGCAGTGCTAGAGATCGGACGGAGGGTCTCAGGAGAAGGAACGAGCAGTACTTC.

Note on this clonotype: One junction end disagrees with the germline gene, perhaps due to a read error. The chain joins TRBV7-2 to TRBJ2-1, with TRBD2 matching 9 bases. This CDR3 has 15 amino acids. Germline loops: CDR1 SGHTA, CDR2 FQGNSA. The CDR3 DNA reads as TGTGCCAGCAGCCTAGCGGGGATCTCCTACAATGAGCAGTTCTTC. Amino acids: CASSLAGISYNEQFF.

J is TRBJ1-2 and V is TRBV3-1; D is ambiguous. This CDR3 contains 14 residues. V lost 4 bases to trimming and J lost 8 bases, with 17 bases between them. CDR1 is LGHDT, CDR2 YNNKEL, per germline (reference sequence). The CDR3 loop is CASSPPQLFLGYTF. CDR3 nucleotides: TGTGCCAGCAGCCCGCCACAGCTTTTCCTGGGCTACACCTTC.